This T cell receptor beta chain was sequenced for a study of blood T cell repertoires in COVID-19. Turning to the study itself: Sites across the United States, Italy and Spain contributed samples from acute and convalescent COVID-19. Sources were T cells, B-cell-depleted T cells, or PBMCs; the material itself was cDNA or gDNA.

Study processing details: Estimation of nucleated cell counts relied on the amplification of reference gene primers. Sequencing was performed with immunoSEQ multiplex PCR; in TCRdb, only in-frame clones are kept and a portion is missing. V and J calls and clone size are copied from that table; D and trimming were computed from the DNA. The sample has about 190,000 clones; around 84% are singletons. The V gene lost 5 bases and the J gene lost 3 bases, with 11 bases spanning the gap. The CDR3 spans 13 residues. Looked up from germline, CDR1 is LNHDA and CDR2 is SQIVND (reference sequence). Sample: peripheral blood. The rearrangement links TRBV19 to TRBJ2-7, with a weak D call TRBD2 (6 bases). This receptor was obtained from a human donor in a cohort sampled during active COVID-19. The CDR3, as DNA: TGTGCCAGTAGTTCTACTAGCCGCTACGAGCAGTACTTC. Translated, it gives CASSSTSRYEQYF. The full variable domain, its missing parts supplied by reference TRBV19 and TRBJ2-7, is DGGITQSPKYLFRKEGQNVTLSCEQNLNHDAMYWYRQDPGQGLRLIYYSQIVNDFQKGDIAEGYSVSREKKESFPLTVTSAQKNPTAFYLCASSSTSRYEQYFGPGTRLTVT.